This section outlines one T cell receptor (beta chain) sequence together with its context. As yet, its antigen is unknown. This sample was taken from a study of shared clonotypes between healthy human individuals. Study-wide findings and caveats: Naive subsets usually exceeded memory subsets in estimated richness.

In the sorted-subset replicate PCRs, around 220 ng DNA, tens of thousands of T cell genomes, was used. Only in-frame clones appear in the TCRdb table, and some are missing; sequencing was by immunoSEQ multiplex PCR. The sample yields about 2.1 million clones, around 95% seen once. V was clipped by 3 bases and J by 3 bases, with 15 bases between them. CDR1 is LNHDA, CDR2 SQIVND, per germline (reference sequence). This CDR3 is 15 amino acids long. It was CD45RO-negative cells, positively selected for CCR7, that made up naive CD8 cells, with terminally differentiated effector memory CD45RA+ cells excluded.

The V gene is TRBV19, the J gene TRBJ2-7; the D gene is possibly TRBD2 (6 bases). The sample taken for sequencing was naive CD8+ T cells from PBMCs. The clonotype was recovered from a man between 18 and 29 years old in good health. Some clones in this sample may be carry-over from other donors' samples. The DNA of the CDR3 is TGTGCCAGTAGTATGGAGACTAGTCAGAACTACGAGCAGTACTTC. It translates to CASSMETSQNYEQYF.